Listed below are T cell receptor beta chains from one sample, sequenced in a study of blood T cells in healthy people across ages. TCRdb called the 5' RACE reads again in MiXCR, with one record for every CDR3 protein. The table shows some 640,000 distinct CDR3 sequences, with 45% to 50% occurring only once. Sample: blood. The origin of the receptors is a woman in her sixties or seventies in good health. Each CDR3 is given with its conserved first and last residue. The D gene is left open where the match is weak. For some rows the clone size is stated as once, few or many, or as a class when expanded; others skip it.

TRBJ2-1 | TRBV20-1 | - | - | TGCAGTGCTAGATCCGGAACGACCTCCTACAATGAGCAGTTCTTC | CSARSGTTSYNEQFF
TRBJ1-5 | TRBV3-1 | few | TRBD1 | TGTGCCAGCAGCCAAGGACAGGGTGGTCAGCCCCAGCATTTT | CASSQGQGGQPQHF
TRBJ1-5 | TRBV7-2 | - | - | TGTGCCAGCAGCTTTGACCTCACCAATCAGCCCCGGCATTTT | CASSFDLTNQPRHF
TRBJ2-5 | TRBV7-9 | few | - | TGTGCCAGCAGCTTTGTTCTGGAGACCCAGTACTTC | CASSFVLETQYF
TRBJ2-1 | TRBV7-3 | - | - | TGTGCCAGCAGCTTAATTACCTACAATGAGCAGTTCTTC | CASSLITYNEQFF
TRBJ2-5 | TRBV4-3 | few | - | TGCGCCAGCAGCCTATCCCGAGGGGTCGGGGAGACCCAGTACTTC | CASSLSRGVGETQYF
TRBJ2-5 | TRBV7-2 | - | - | TGTGCCAGCAGCTTAGTGGGATCAGTTGTTCAGTACTTC | CASSLVGSVVQYF
TRBJ2-5 | TRBV20-1 | - | TRBD2 | TGCAGTGCTCCTTTAGCGGGATTGGTTGAGACCCAGTACTTC | CSAPLAGLVETQYF
TRBJ2-1 | TRBV10-3 | few | - | TGTGCCATCAGTGGCTCCTATAGCGGTCCCGGCTACAATGAGCAGTTCTTC | CAISGSYSGPGYNEQFF
TRBJ2-3 | TRBV18 | few | TRBD2 | TGTGCCAGCTCACCACCGGGACTAGCAAACCCAGATACGCAGTATTTT | CASSPPGLANPDTQYF
TRBJ2-7 | TRBV7-2 | - | - | TGTGCCAGCAGCTTAGGGGCTAGCGTCTACGAGCAGTACTTC | CASSLGASVYEQYF
TRBJ2-3 | TRBV20-1 | - | TRBD2 | TGCAGTGCTAGGGGACTAGCGGGATATTTGGGTACGCAGTATTTT | CSARGLAGYLGTQYF
TRBJ2-1 | TRBV11-1 | - | TRBD1 | TGTGCCAGCAGCTTAGACCTCGGACAGGGGTGGGGTGAGCAGTTCTTC | CASSLDLGQGWGEQFF
TRBJ2-3 | TRBV12-3/TRBV12-4 | - | TRBD2 | TGTGCCAGCAGTAACCTAGCGGGAGCATTTTCAGATACGCAGTATTTT | CASSNLAGAFSDTQYF
TRBJ1-4 | TRBV10-3 | - | TRBD1 | TGTGCCATCAGCGGACAGGAGAATGAAAAACTGTTTTTT | CAISGQENEKLFF
TRBJ2-2 | TRBV5-1 | few | TRBD2 | TGCGCCAGCAGACTAGCGGGAGGGCCCTCCGGGGAGCTGTTTTTT | CASRLAGGPSGELFF
TRBJ2-7 | TRBV4-3 | few | - | TGCGCCAGCAGCCAAGATCCCCGCTACGAGCAGTACTTC | CASSQDPRYEQYF
TRBJ2-7 | TRBV5-1 | few | - | TGCGCCAGCAACAAAAGGTCTGATCACGACGAGCAGTACTTC | CASNKRSDHDEQYF
TRBJ1-2 | TRBV20-1 | few | - | TGCAGTGCTAGGTCTTCGGCGGGGCCCTATGGCTACACCTTC | CSARSSAGPYGYTF
TRBJ2-1 | TRBV18 | - | TRBD2 | TGTGCCAGCTCACCACCGGCGGGAGTGAGAAATGAGCAGTTCTTC | CASSPPAGVRNEQFF
TRBJ1-2 | TRBV20-1 | - | TRBD1 | TGCAGTGCTAGAGAGGGGACAGGGAATGGCTACACCTTC | CSAREGTGNGYTF
TRBJ2-1 | TRBV20-1 | - | TRBD2 | TGCAGCCCTCGGGGTGGCGGGAGGGCCTATGGTGAGCAGTTCTTC | CSPRGGGRAYGEQFF
TRBJ1-1 | TRBV29-1 | few | - | TGCAGCGGGCGACCCCGGGAGGAACCTTTCTTT | CSGRPREEPFF
TRBJ2-1 | TRBV6-5 | - | - | TGTGCCAGCAGTTCCAACTCGAGGCGCTCCTACAATGAGCAGTTCTTC | CASSSNSRRSYNEQFF
TRBJ1-1 | TRBV3-1 | - | - | TGTGCCAGCAGCCAGAAGTGGGAGAACACTGAAGCTTTCTTT | CASSQKWENTEAFF
TRBJ2-1 | TRBV2 | - | - | TGTGCCAGCATTCCCAACGGGAGTGGCAATGAGCAGTTCTTC | CASIPNGSGNEQFF
TRBJ2-7 | TRBV27 | - | - | TGTGCCAGCAGCACTACGGGACTTGCTCCCTACGAGCAGTACTTC | CASSTTGLAPYEQYF
TRBJ1-2 | TRBV6-5 | - | - | TGTGCCAGCAAGAGGGCGGCGAACTATGGCTACACCTTC | CASKRAANYGYTF
TRBJ2-3 | TRBV20-1 | once | TRBD1 | TGCAGTGCCAGGGGGCTAGTGGCAGATACGCAGTATTTT | CSARGLVADTQYF
TRBJ2-7 | TRBV13 | - | - | TGTGCCAGCAGCACGGGGGACACCTCCTACGAGCAGTACTTC | CASSTGDTSYEQYF
TRBJ2-7 | TRBV7-2 | - | TRBD1 | TGTGCCAGCAGCTTCTCCGGACAGGTCATCTACGAGCAGTACTTC | CASSFSGQVIYEQYF
TRBJ2-5 | TRBV20-1 | few | TRBD2 | TGCAGTGCTAGAGGGCTAGCGGGGTTTTCGGAGCAGTACTTC | CSARGLAGFSEQYF
TRBJ2-7 | TRBV28 | - | TRBD1 | TGTGCCAGCACCAAGACAGGGGTCAACGAGCAGTACTTC | CASTKTGVNEQYF
TRBJ2-1 | TRBV11-1 | - | - | TGTGCCAACACTTCTCTAGCAGATGAGCAGTTCTTC | CANTSLADEQFF
TRBJ2-1 | TRBV20-1 | - | - | TGCAGTGCCGAACTCCAAAGGCCTCAGCGAGGTGAGCAGTTCTTC | CSAELQRPQRGEQFF
TRBJ2-7 | TRBV29-1 | - | TRBD2 | TGCAGCGTTGAAGAGCGGGAGGCCCCCGGGGAGCAGTACTTC | CSVEEREAPGEQYF
TRBJ2-6 | TRBV4-1 | - | - | TGCGCCAGCAGCCAGATGATGGTGGGGGCTGGGGCCAACGTCCTGACTTTC | CASSQMMVGAGANVLTF
TRBJ1-4 | TRBV5-1 | - | - | TGCGCCAGCGGGCAATCAACTAATGAAAAACTGTTTTTT | CASGQSTNEKLFF
TRBJ2-7 | TRBV6-2/TRBV6-3 | - | - | TGTGCCAGCAGTGACGACAAAGCCTACGAGCAGTACTTC | CASSDDKAYEQYF
TRBJ2-7 | TRBV6-2/TRBV6-3 | many | - | TGTGCCAGCAGTCGACAGGCTACCTACGAGCAGTACTTC | CASSRQATYEQYF
TRBJ2-3 | TRBV29-1 | - | TRBD1 | TGCAGCGTCGGGACAGGGCGCACAGATACGCAGTATTTT | CSVGTGRTDTQYF